This entry describes one TCR beta chain. As yet, its antigen is unknown. This CDR3 has 13 residues. The germline CDR1 and CDR2 sequences are MNHNS and SASEGT. This entry belongs to a study of monozygotic twins with inflammatory bowel disease. General observations from the study: The inverse Simpson measure of TCRbeta diversity was lower in IBD patients than in healthy co-twins.

UMIs that included a 6-nucleotide sample barcode were added by template switching, which took place during cDNA synthesis. With about 15 and 9 cycles respectively, two nested PCRs were carried out on TCRalpha and TCRbeta cDNA. Reprocessing the 5' RACE reads, TCRdb reports a single entry for every CDR3 protein and omits DNA. The sample shows some 130,000 distinct CDR3 sequences, and 0.95% to 1.5% sits with its ten largest clones. The chain has TRBV6-1 and TRBJ1-1. The receptor comes from a human donor with ulcerative colitis or Crohn's disease, or a healthy co-twin of an affected twin (not recorded which). The material sequenced was blood. Here the CDR3 reads CASSEGGWLEAFF.